This passage covers 2 T cell receptor beta chains from one sample sequenced in a study of EBV T-cell therapy then PD-1 blockade in nasopharyngeal carcinoma. Sample treatment: AdE1-LMPpoly-expanded autologous EBV-specific T-cell therapy followed by anti-PD-1 nivolumab. TCRdb keeps only in-frame clones here, not all; method: immunoSEQ multiplex PCR. This sample has more than 11,000 clones, with approximately 80% found just once. Their antigens remain unidentified. This specimen consisted of CD8+ T cells from blood, obtained around day 100 from a patient whose treatment included autologous EBV-specific T cells and nivolumab. These receptors originate from a man in his forties with nasopharyngeal carcinoma.

V usage is TRBV29-1 and J usage is TRBJ1-2, with TRBD1 matching over 8 bases. V trimming: 8 bases; J trimming: 8 bases; junction bases outside the gene matches: 7. CDR1 is SQVTM, CDR2 ANQGSEA, per germline. This CDR3 has 11 residues. The CDR3 loop reads CSMRDRRGYTF. In DNA, the CDR3 is TGCAGCATGAGGGACAGGCGGGGCTACACCTTC.

This chain joins TRBV4-1 and TRBJ2-1; D gene uncertain. Germline CDR1 and CDR2: MGHRA and YSYEKL. CDR3 size: 17 residues. V lost 4 bases and J 0 bases, leaving 16 bases between the germline ends. CDR3 sequence (DNA): TGCGCCAGCAGCCTCCGAATCGGCAGAAGCTCCTACAATGAGCAGTTCTTC. Translating it yields CASSLRIGRSSYNEQFF.